A single sample gave rise to the 13 T cell receptor beta chains below, sequenced in a study of identical twins. TCRdb passed the 5' RACE reads through MiXCR, listing each CDR3 protein once. The top ten hold about 9% of the sample, which has under 300,000 distinct CDR3 sequences, over 12% seen once. The sequencing sample was made of memory (CD45RO+) T cells sorted from blood. All receptors derive from a woman under 30 in good health.

The V gene is TRBV7-8, the J gene TRBJ2-3; 8 bases are a match to TRBD2. Germline trimming cut 5 bases from V and 3 bases from J; bases unmatched to any gene: 10. CDR3 size: 16 residues. Germline values: CDR1 SGHVS, CDR2 FQNEAQ. CDR3 residues: CASSVAGTSPTDTQYF. The CDR3 region has the DNA TGTGCCAGCAGCGTGGCCGGGACTAGTCCGACAGATACGCAGTATTTT.

V and J are TRBV20-1 and TRBJ2-1, with D perhaps TRBD2 (5 bases). The germline V gene has CDR1 DFQATT and CDR2 SNEGSKA (reference sequence). This CDR3 region has 14 residues. Trimming shortened V by 6 bases and J by 8 bases, and 20 bases separated the two germline ends. The CDR3 here is CSASTEVRGYEQFF. The CDR3 DNA reads as TGCAGTGCCAGCACCGAAGTTCGGGGTTATGAGCAGTTCTTC.

This clonotype was detected many times. The chain carries TRBV27 and TRBJ1-5; unclear D gene. The germline V and J ends were trimmed by 6 bases and 5 bases, with 8 bases remaining between them. CDR3 size: 12 residues. CDR1 and CDR2 (germline): MNHEY, SMNVEV (reference sequence). As DNA, the CDR3 is TGTGCCAGCAGAGCCAGAGATCAGCCCCAGCATTTT. Translating it yields CASRARDQPQHF.

This clonotype was observed a handful of times. The V call is TRBV10-3, the J call TRBJ2-2; no reliable D call. V was trimmed by 7 bases and J by 6 bases, leaving 6 bases between them. The CDR3 spans 11 residues. The V gene's germline CDR1 is ENHRY and CDR2 SYGVKD. In nucleotides, the CDR3 is TGTGCCATCAATTACTCCGGGGAGCTGTTTTTT. Amino acid sequence: CAINYSGELFF.

This clonotype was found a few times. The rearrangement links TRBV20-1 to TRBJ2-7, with 11 bases aligning to TRBD2. CDR3 length equals 16 residues. From germline, CDR1 is DFQATT and CDR2 SNEGSKA (reference sequence). The V segment lost 1 base and the J segment 3 bases; nucleotides outside the gene matches: 8. The CDR3 region is CSARGILAGGNYEQYF. As DNA, the CDR3 is TGCAGTGCTAGAGGGATTCTAGCGGGGGGCAACTACGAGCAGTACTTC.

This clonotype was picked up a small number of times. CDR3 protein: CSVATSASSYEQYF. CDR3 coding DNA: TGCAGCGTTGCAACTAGCGCGAGCTCCTACGAGCAGTACTTC. The rearrangement links TRBV29-1 to TRBJ2-7, with 7 positions matching TRBD2. The CDR3 totals 14 residues. Germline trimming cut 4 bases from V and 0 bases from J; bases unmatched to any gene: 6. CDR1 SQVTM and CDR2 ANQGSEA come from the germline V gene.

The chain is built from TRBV5-1 and TRBJ1-1; D remains ambiguous. V lost 0 bases and J lost 10, with 10 bases in between. CDR1 is SGHRS and CDR2 is YFSETQ in the germline V gene. The CDR3 loop spans 12 amino acids. The CDR3 region is CASSLEGSGAFF. The CDR3 coding sequence is TGCGCCAGCAGCTTGGAAGGCTCGGGAGCTTTCTTT. The whole variable domain, remainder taken from reference TRBV5-1 and TRBJ1-1, is KAGVTQTPRYLIKTRGQQVTLSCSPISGHRSVSWYQQTPGQGLQFLFEYFSETQRNKGNFPGRFSGRQFSNSRSEMNVSTLELGDSALYLCASSLEGSGAFFGQGTRLTVV.

This clonotype was detected only a few times. This sequence joins TRBV10-1 and TRBJ2-7; D remains ambiguous. The germline V and J ends were trimmed by 3 bases and 2 bases, with 8 bases remaining between them. This CDR3 has 13 amino acids. The germline gives CDR1 WNHNN, CDR2 SYGVQD (reference sequence). The CDR3 region has the DNA TGCGCCAGCAGTGATGGCGGAACCTACGAGCAGTACTTC. It codes for CASSDGGTYEQYF.

V usage is TRBV20-1 and J usage is TRBJ1-1; D remains unclear. The CDR3 totals 13 residues. V dropped 0 bases and J dropped 1 base, with 6 bases sitting between them. Per the germline V gene, CDR1 is DFQATT and CDR2 is SNEGSKA (reference sequence). CDR3 sequence (DNA): TGCAGTGCTAGAGATAACAAGAACACTGAAGCTTTCTTT. This sequence encodes CSARDNKNTEAFF.

This clonotype was detected ten times or more. The chain uses TRBV11-2 and TRBJ2-1; D ambiguous. This CDR3 has 11 residues. The V end was cut by 3 bases, the J end by 9 bases, with 6 bases between. In germline, CDR1 is SGHAT, CDR2 FQNNGV. The CDR3 reads CASSLGFEQFF. CDR3 nucleotides: TGTGCCAGCAGCTTGGGGTTTGAGCAGTTCTTC.

The chain is built from TRBV19 and TRBJ2-1, with TRBD2 matching 10 bases. V lost 5 bases to trimming and J lost 3 bases; unmatched junction nucleotides: 7. Germline CDR1 LNHDA, CDR2 SQIVND (reference sequence). The CDR3 covers 16 residues. CDR3 region: CASSRVLAGNYNEQFF. The CDR3 nucleotides read TGTGCCAGTAGTCGGGTACTAGCGGGAAACTACAATGAGCAGTTCTTC.

The chain carries TRBV9 and TRBJ1-1; D may be TRBD1 (5 bases). The germline gives CDR1 SGDLS, CDR2 YYNGEE. This CDR3 contains 14 residues. Deletions cut 4 bases from V and 4 bases from J, with 14 bases between. This CDR3 reads CASSLGRAGTEAFF. The CDR3 region has the DNA TGTGCCAGCAGCTTGGGACGCGCGGGCACTGAAGCTTTCTTT.

This chain joins TRBV20-1 and TRBJ2-5, with D tentatively TRBD2 (6 bases). The CDR3 is 13 residues long. Germline V gene lookup returns CDR1 DFQATT and CDR2 SNEGSKA (reference sequence). The V gene lost 4 bases and the J gene lost 4 bases, with 13 bases spanning the gap. The CDR3 spells CSATKGGVETQYF. As DNA, the CDR3 is TGCAGTGCTACGAAGGGCGGGGTAGAGACCCAGTACTTC.